The entry that follows covers one TCR beta chain sequence. Its antigen remains unidentified. The CDR3 is made up of 16 amino acids. The V gene's germline CDR1 is MNHNS and CDR2 SASEGT. Trimming removed 4 bases from V and 3 bases from J; junction bases left unmatched: 9. Assay used: immunoSEQ multiplex PCR; TCRdb lists only in-frame clones, some missing. The sample carries some 110,000 clones, 89% recorded once. The sample belongs to a study of T cell responses to AZD1222 COVID-19 vaccine. Second-dose recipients at about 4 or about 12 weeks were treated as one pooled group. Regarding the study as a whole: Only after the peak T cell response were repertoires sampled. White British ancestry dominated among donors, who included more females, and clonal diversity was possibly underestimated.

Source: peripheral blood, taken 28 days after the second AZD1222 dose. The rearrangement joins TRBV6-1 to TRBJ1-5; 7 bases match TRBD1. The receptor's source is an adult who received the AZD1222 COVID-19 vaccine. The chain's CDR3 is CASSVTGANSNQPQHF. CDR3 DNA sequence: TGTGCCAGCAGTGTTACAGGGGCGAATTCCAATCAGCCCCAGCATTTT.